These T cell receptor beta chains were read from a single sample in a study of spatial heterogeneity in lung cancer. TCRdb called the 5' RACE reads again in MiXCR, with one record for every CDR3 protein. The profile shows tens of thousands of distinct CDR3 sequences, 8.4% of them singletons. The source material was PBMCs, sampled at surgery. The receptors were gathered from a female donor with early-stage non-small cell lung cancer. Each CDR3 is given with its conserved first and last residue. Rows give clone size only sometimes, using once, few, many, or a class for an expanded clone.

V: TRBV27; size: NA; length: 13; J: TRBJ1-2; CDR3: CASSPGTVNGYTF
V: TRBV5-6; size: many; length: 16; J: TRBJ2-2; CDR3: CASSLVGASNTGELFF
V: TRBV6-2/TRBV6-3; size: few; length: 17; J: TRBJ2-3; CDR3: CASSTLSSGAFTDTQYF
V: TRBV7-9; size: many; length: 15; J: TRBJ2-3; CDR3: CASSSRLEVTDTQYF
V: TRBV11-2; size: many; length: 13; J: TRBJ1-6; CDR3: CASVRDVGEPLHF
V: TRBV25-1; size: many; length: 14; J: TRBJ2-2; CDR3: CASSVTAATGELFF
V: TRBV19; size: many; length: 15; J: TRBJ2-2; CDR3: CASSWDSENTGELFF
V: TRBV6-2/TRBV6-3; size: many; length: 11; J: TRBJ2-5; CDR3: CASRLRETQYF
V: TRBV9; size: NA; length: 14; J: TRBJ1-5; CDR3: CASSPTVSNQPQHF
V: TRBV6-1; size: NA; length: 13; J: TRBJ2-5; CDR3: CASSGTYQETQYF
V: TRBV27; size: few; length: 14; J: TRBJ2-1; CDR3: CASSPYRPIYEQFF
V: TRBV5-1; size: few; length: 14; J: TRBJ2-7; CDR3: CASSPDRGRYEQYF
V: TRBV11-2; size: many; length: 16; J: TRBJ2-3; CDR3: CASSLELAGGTDTQYF
V: TRBV10-3; size: few; length: 15; J: TRBJ2-7; CDR3: CAISEPWGGEREQYF
V: TRBV11-3; size: many; length: 14; J: TRBJ2-2; CDR3: CASSIRLDTGELFF
V: TRBV10-3; size: many; length: 13; J: TRBJ1-1; CDR3: CASKDSTNTEAFF
V: TRBV3-1; size: NA; length: 16; J: TRBJ2-5; CDR3: CASSQVRDGPQETQYF
V: TRBV5-1; size: NA; length: 15; J: TRBJ2-3; CDR3: CASSLEGQGTDTQYF
V: TRBV11-3; size: many; length: 14; J: TRBJ2-5; CDR3: CASSSSGSGETQYF
V: TRBV5-1; size: NA; length: 14; J: TRBJ1-1; CDR3: CASSPRTRNTEAFF
V: TRBV2; size: many; length: 11; J: TRBJ2-3; CDR3: CASTEEGFEYF
V: TRBV3-1; size: many; length: 14; J: TRBJ2-7; CDR3: CASSQDRAFYEQYF
V: TRBV28; size: few; length: 16; J: TRBJ2-6; CDR3: CASSPLEVSGANVLTF
V: TRBV10-3; size: few; length: 15; J: TRBJ2-7; CDR3: CAISESLASGYEQYF
V: TRBV20-1; size: many; length: 15; J: TRBJ2-3; CDR3: CSAKPSGRNTDTQYF
V: TRBV5-1; size: few; length: 14; J: TRBJ2-7; CDR3: CASSLSGFNYEQYF
V: TRBV20-1; size: few; length: 16; J: TRBJ1-6; CDR3: CSARRSGQIYNSPLHF
V: TRBV19; size: NA; length: 15; J: TRBJ2-5; CDR3: CASSIGGTDQETQYF
V: TRBV28; size: few; length: 15; J: TRBJ1-1; CDR3: CASSFWGAQNTEAFF
V: TRBV10-2; size: many; length: 14; J: TRBJ1-5; CDR3: CASSELRGDQPQHF
V: TRBV7-3; size: few; length: 14; J: TRBJ2-3; CDR3: CASSPQGGTDTQYF
V: TRBV24-1; size: NA; length: 15; J: TRBJ2-1; CDR3: CATSTQGAFFNEQFF
V: TRBV2; size: many; length: 15; J: TRBJ2-7; CDR3: CASSQRGGRRGEQYF
V: TRBV24-1; size: few; length: 13; J: TRBJ1-2; CDR3: CATSDPPDYGYTF
V: TRBV29-1; size: many; length: 13; J: TRBJ1-1; CDR3: CSVAGELNTEAFF
V: TRBV5-1; size: many; length: 15; J: TRBJ1-3; CDR3: CASSLVGVSGNTIYF
V: TRBV7-2; size: many; length: 14; J: TRBJ2-3; CDR3: CASSSDRGADTQYF
V: TRBV3-1; size: NA; length: 15; J: TRBJ2-7; CDR3: CASSPGRGPTYEQYF
V: TRBV7-2; size: many; length: 16; J: TRBJ1-5; CDR3: CASSYTGTGGGQPQHF
V: TRBV7-3; size: many; length: 13; J: TRBJ2-5; CDR3: CASSLAQRETQYF
V: TRBV6-5; size: few; length: 15; J: TRBJ2-5; CDR3: CASSYAAGGLETQYF
V: TRBV7-2; size: NA; length: 11; J: TRBJ2-1; CDR3: CASSLLPEQFF
V: TRBV7-9; size: few; length: 16; J: TRBJ2-1; CDR3: CASSDQREGAYNEQFF